The table lists the clone carrying this TCR beta chain with a few counts. Its antigen remains unknown. The CDR3 is made up of 15 amino acids. Germline V gene lookup returns CDR1 SGHRS and CDR2 YFSETQ. With 3 bases clipped from V and 0 bases from J, the junction kept 1 base outside the gene matches. Libraries were prepared by immunoSEQ multiplex PCR; TCRdb keeps only in-frame clonotypes and omits some of them. The sample has approximately 210,000 clones, 86% seen once. The sample comes from a study of cytomegalovirus exposure and HLA in healthy donors. Regarding the study as a whole: CMV antigen specificity was confirmed in vitro for a few CMV-associated chains.

This clonotype was sampled from a woman younger than 35 in good health and CMV-seronegative. Sequenced: PBMCs. The chain has TRBV5-1 and TRBJ1-5, with 9 nucleotides matching TRBD1. The CDR3 region has the DNA TGCGCCAGCAGCTCGACAGGGGGTAGCAATCAGCCCCAGCATTTT. Residues: CASSSTGGSNQPQHF.